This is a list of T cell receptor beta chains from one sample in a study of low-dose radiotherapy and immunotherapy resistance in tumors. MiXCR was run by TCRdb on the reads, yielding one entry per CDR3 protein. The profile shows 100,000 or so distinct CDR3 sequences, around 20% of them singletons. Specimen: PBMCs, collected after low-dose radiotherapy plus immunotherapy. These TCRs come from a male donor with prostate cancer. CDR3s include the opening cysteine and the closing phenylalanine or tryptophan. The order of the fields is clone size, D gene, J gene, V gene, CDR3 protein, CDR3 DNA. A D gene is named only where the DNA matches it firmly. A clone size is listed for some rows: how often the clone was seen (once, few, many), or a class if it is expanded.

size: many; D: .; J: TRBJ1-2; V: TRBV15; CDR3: CATSREGPSQETVYGYTF; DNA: TGTGCCACCAGCAGAGAGGGGCCCTCGCAGGAGACGGTATATGGCTACACCTTC
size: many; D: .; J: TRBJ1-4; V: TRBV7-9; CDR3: CASRLTSPGHLNEKLFF; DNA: TGTGCCAGCAGGCTCACGTCCCCGGGACACCTAAATGAAAAACTGTTTTTT
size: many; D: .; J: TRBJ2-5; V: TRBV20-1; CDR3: CSASDLLARQETQYF; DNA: TGCAGTGCTTCTGACCTACTAGCTCGCCAAGAGACCCAGTACTTC
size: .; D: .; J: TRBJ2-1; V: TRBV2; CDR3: CASSEGAQSRQNEQFF; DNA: TGTGCCAGCAGTGAGGGGGCTCAGTCCCGCCAGAATGAGCAGTTCTTC
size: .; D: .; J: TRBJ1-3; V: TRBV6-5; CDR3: CASSYSSPRRSGNTIYF; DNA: TGTGCCAGCAGTTACTCGAGCCCACGGCGCTCTGGAAACACCATATATTTT
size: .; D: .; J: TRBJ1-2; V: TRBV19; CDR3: CASNSPGTNYGYTF; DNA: TGTGCCAGTAATTCTCCAGGGACTAACTATGGCTACACCTTC
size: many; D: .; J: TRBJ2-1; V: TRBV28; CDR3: CASTTGSYNEQFF; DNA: TGTGCCAGCACCACAGGGTCCTACAATGAGCAGTTCTTC
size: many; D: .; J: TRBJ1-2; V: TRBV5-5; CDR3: CASSDRPYSRGYTF; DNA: TGTGCCAGCAGCGACAGGCCTTACTCCCGGGGCTACACCTTC
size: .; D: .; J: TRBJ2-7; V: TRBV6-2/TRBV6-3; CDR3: CASSDPSYEQYF; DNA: TGTGCCAGCAGTGACCCCTCCTACGAGCAGTACTTC
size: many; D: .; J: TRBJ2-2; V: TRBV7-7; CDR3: CASSSHLTVDGELFF; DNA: TGTGCCAGCAGCTCCCATCTGACAGTGGACGGGGAGCTGTTTTTT
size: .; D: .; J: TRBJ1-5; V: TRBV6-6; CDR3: CASGPGQNQPQHF; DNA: TGTGCCAGCGGCCCAGGACAGAATCAGCCCCAGCATTTT
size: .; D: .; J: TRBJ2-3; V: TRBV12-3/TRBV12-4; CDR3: CASRLGHRSTDTQYF; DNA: TGTGCCAGCCGCCTGGGACACCGCTCCACAGATACGCAGTATTTT
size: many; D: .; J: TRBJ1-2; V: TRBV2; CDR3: CASTQARGNYGYTF; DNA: TGTGCCAGCACCCAAGCTAGGGGAAACTATGGCTACACCTTC
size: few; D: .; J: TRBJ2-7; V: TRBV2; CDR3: CASRPRTAQGYEQYF; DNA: TGTGCCAGCAGACCAAGGACAGCCCAAGGCTACGAGCAGTACTTC
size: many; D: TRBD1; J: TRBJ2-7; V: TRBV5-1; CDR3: CASSLATQGGSYEQYF; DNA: TGCGCCAGCAGCTTGGCCACACAGGGGGGAAGCTACGAGCAGTACTTC
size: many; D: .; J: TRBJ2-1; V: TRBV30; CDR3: CAWHPGGLSYNEQFF; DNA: TGTGCCTGGCATCCCGGGGGGCTCTCCTACAATGAGCAGTTCTTC
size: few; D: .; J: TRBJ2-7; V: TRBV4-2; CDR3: CASSQDDHGYEQYF; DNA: TGTGCCAGCAGCCAAGATGACCATGGCTACGAGCAGTACTTC
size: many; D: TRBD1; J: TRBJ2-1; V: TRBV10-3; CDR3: CAIMGTGDNEQFF; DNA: TGTGCCATCATGGGGACAGGGGACAATGAGCAGTTCTTC
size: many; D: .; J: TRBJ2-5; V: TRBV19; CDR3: CASSMDQETQYF; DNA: TGTGCCAGTAGTATGGATCAAGAGACCCAGTACTTC
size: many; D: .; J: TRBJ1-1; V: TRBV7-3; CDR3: CASSSQGLNTEAFF; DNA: TGTGCCAGCAGCTCCCAGGGGTTGAACACTGAAGCTTTCTTT
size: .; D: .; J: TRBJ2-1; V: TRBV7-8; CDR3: CASSLGGLESSYNEQFF; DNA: TGTGCCAGCAGCTTAGGGGGACTTGAAAGCTCCTACAATGAGCAGTTCTTC
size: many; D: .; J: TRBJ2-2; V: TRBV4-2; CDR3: CASSQRVGELFF; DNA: TGTGCCAGCAGCCAACGGGTCGGGGAGCTGTTTTTT
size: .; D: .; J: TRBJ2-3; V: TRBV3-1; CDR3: CASSPGGWDTQYF; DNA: TGTGCCAGCAGCCCGGGGGGCTGGGATACGCAGTATTTT
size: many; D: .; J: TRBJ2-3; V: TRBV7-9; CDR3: CASNPPLGGQYF; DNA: TGTGCCAGCAACCCACCCCTTGGGGGGCAGTATTTT
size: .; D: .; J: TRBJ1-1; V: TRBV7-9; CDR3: CASSLPGNTEAFF; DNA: TGTGCCAGCAGCCTACCGGGAAACACTGAAGCTTTCTTT
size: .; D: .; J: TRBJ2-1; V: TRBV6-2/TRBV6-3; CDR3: CASSTGLGNEHFF; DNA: TGTGCCAGCAGTACTGGACTGGGCAATGAGCATTTCTTC
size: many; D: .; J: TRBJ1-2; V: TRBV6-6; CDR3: CASRPTDPNYGYTF; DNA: TGTGCCAGCAGACCGACGGACCCTAACTATGGCTACACCTTC
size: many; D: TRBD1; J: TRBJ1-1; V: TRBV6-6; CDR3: CARQGVLGTEAFF; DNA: TGTGCCCGGCAGGGGGTCTTGGGCACTGAAGCTTTCTTT
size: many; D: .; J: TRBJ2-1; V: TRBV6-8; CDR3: CASSYVRGNEQFF; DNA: TGTGCCAGCAGTTACGTTAGGGGCAATGAGCAGTTCTTC
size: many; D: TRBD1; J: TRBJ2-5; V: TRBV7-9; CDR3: CASRAGTDSETQYF; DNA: TGTGCCAGCAGAGCCGGGACAGATTCCGAGACCCAGTACTTC
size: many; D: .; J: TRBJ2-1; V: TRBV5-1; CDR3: CASSLGTNTYNEQFF; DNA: TGCGCCAGCAGCTTGGGTACCAATACCTACAATGAGCAGTTCTTC
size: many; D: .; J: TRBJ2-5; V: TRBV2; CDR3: CASSASTYQETQYF; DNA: TGTGCCAGCAGCGCTAGCACGTACCAAGAGACCCAGTACTTC
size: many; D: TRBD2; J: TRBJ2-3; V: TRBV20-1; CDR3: CSARDGTSGTDTQYF; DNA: TGCAGTGCTAGAGATGGGACTAGCGGCACAGATACGCAGTATTTT
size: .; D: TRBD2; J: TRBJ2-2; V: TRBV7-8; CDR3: CASSSHVLAGARAGELFF; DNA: TGTGCCAGCAGCTCCCATGTTCTAGCGGGGGCGCGCGCGGGGGAGCTGTTTTTT
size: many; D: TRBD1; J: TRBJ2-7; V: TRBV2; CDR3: CASRPGQGGYEQYF; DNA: TGTGCCAGCAGGCCCGGACAGGGGGGCTACGAGCAGTACTTC
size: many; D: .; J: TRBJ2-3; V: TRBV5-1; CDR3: CASSLARTATDTQYF; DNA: TGCGCCAGCAGCTTGGCTAGGACAGCCACAGATACGCAGTATTTT
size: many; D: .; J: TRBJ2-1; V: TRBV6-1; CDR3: CASSETSSPYNEQFF; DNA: TGTGCCAGCAGTGAAACTAGCAGCCCCTACAATGAGCAGTTCTTC
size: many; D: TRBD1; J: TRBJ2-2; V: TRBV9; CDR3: CASSVDRGPTGELFF; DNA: TGTGCCAGCAGCGTAGACAGGGGCCCGACCGGGGAGCTGTTTTTT
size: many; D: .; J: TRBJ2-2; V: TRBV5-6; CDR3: CASSLMGPGELFF; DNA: TGTGCCAGCAGCTTGATGGGGCCCGGGGAGCTGTTTTTT
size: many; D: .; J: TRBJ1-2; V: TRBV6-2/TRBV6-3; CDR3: CASNGVRGYTF; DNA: TGTGCCAGCAACGGAGTGCGCGGCTACACCTTC
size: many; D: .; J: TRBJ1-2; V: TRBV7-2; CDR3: CASSSSSGYGYTF; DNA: TGTGCCAGCAGCTCAAGCAGTGGCTATGGCTACACCTTC
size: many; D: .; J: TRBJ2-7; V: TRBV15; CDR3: CATSRERSSYEQYF; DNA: TGTGCCACCAGCAGAGAACGGAGCTCCTACGAGCAGTACTTC
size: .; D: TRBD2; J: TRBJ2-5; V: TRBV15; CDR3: CATSREAGGGETQYF; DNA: TGTGCCACCAGCAGAGAAGCGGGAGGTGGGGAGACCCAGTACTTC
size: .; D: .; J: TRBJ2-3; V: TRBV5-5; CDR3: CASSLVHLGDTQYF; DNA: TGTGCCAGCAGCTTGGTACACCTTGGAGATACGCAGTATTTT
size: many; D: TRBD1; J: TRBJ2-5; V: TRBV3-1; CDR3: CASLGQQETQYF; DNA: TGTGCCAGCCTGGGACAGCAAGAGACCCAGTACTTC
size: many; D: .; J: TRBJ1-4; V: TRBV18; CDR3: CASSPRKGPEKLFF; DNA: TGTGCCAGCTCACCTCGCAAGGGGCCGGAAAAACTGTTTTTT
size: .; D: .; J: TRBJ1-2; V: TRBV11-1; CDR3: CASSLVERPYFGYTF; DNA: TGTGCCAGCAGCTTAGTTGAGAGACCGTATTTTGGCTACACCTTC
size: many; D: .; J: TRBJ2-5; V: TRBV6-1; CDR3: CASSVQWGTQYF; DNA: TGTGCCAGCAGTGTTCAGTGGGGGACCCAGTACTTC
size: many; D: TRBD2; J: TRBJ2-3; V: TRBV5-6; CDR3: CASSFYLAGGPFPGTQYF; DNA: TGTGCCAGCAGCTTTTACCTAGCGGGGGGGCCTTTTCCAGGGACGCAGTATTTT
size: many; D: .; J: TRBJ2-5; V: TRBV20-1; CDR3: CSAREGPRAQYF; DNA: TGCAGTGCTAGAGAGGGCCCTCGAGCCCAGTACTTC
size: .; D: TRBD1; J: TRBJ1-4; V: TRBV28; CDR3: CASSLSGPPGQGAINEKLFF; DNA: TGTGCCAGCAGTTTATCCGGACCCCCGGGACAGGGGGCCATAAATGAAAAACTGTTTTTT
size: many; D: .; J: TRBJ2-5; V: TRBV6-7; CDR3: CASSYRTRKGQETQYF; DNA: TGTGCCAGCAGTTACCGGACAAGGAAGGGGCAAGAGACCCAGTACTTC
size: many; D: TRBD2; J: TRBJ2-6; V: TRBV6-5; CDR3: CASSNTIAGGPGANVLTF; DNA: TGTGCCAGCAGTAACACTATAGCGGGGGGGCCGGGGGCCAACGTCCTGACTTTC
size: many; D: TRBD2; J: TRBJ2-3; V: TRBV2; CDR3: CASGAGATDTQYF; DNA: TGTGCCAGCGGAGCGGGGGCCACAGATACGCAGTATTTT
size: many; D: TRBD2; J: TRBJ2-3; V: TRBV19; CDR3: CASSMPSGGSLGPDTQYF; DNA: TGTGCCAGTAGTATGCCTAGCGGGGGGTCCCTGGGGCCAGATACGCAGTATTTT
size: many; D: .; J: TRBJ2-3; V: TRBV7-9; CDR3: CASSRDSADTQYF; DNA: TGTGCCAGCAGCCGTGACAGTGCAGATACGCAGTATTTT
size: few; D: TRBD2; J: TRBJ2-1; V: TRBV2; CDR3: CASTAGGYNEQFF; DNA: TGTGCCAGCACAGCGGGGGGCTACAATGAGCAGTTCTTC
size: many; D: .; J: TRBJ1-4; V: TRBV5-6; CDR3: CASSLVDRTGEKLFF; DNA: TGTGCCAGCAGCTTGGTGGATCGAACCGGTGAAAAACTGTTTTTT
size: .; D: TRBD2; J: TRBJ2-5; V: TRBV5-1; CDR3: CASTPSGGPGETQYF; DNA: TGCGCCAGCACCCCTAGCGGGGGCCCTGGAGAGACCCAGTACTTC
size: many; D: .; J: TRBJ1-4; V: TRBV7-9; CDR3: CASSLYQSPPGANEKLFF; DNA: TGTGCCAGCAGCTTATATCAAAGCCCTCCTGGCGCTAATGAAAAACTGTTTTTT